The next 14 T cell receptor beta chains were all read from a single sample in a study of OX40 agonist ivuxolimab in advanced cancers. Clones were sequenced by immunoSEQ multiplex PCR, and TCRdb holds only the in-frame ones, with some missing. The sample has some 83,000 clones; roughly 90% are singletons. Sequenced here: CD4+ or CD8+ T cells sorted from blood, sampled in a trial of the OX40 agonist ivuxolimab. These receptors originate from an adult with an advanced solid tumor such as melanoma, head and neck, liver or kidney cancer.

The chain is built from TRBV19 and TRBJ2-7; the D gene is possibly TRBD2 (6 bases). Trimming stripped 5 bases from V and 5 bases from J, with 25 bases between. The CDR3 sequence is 17 residues long. Germline V gives CDR1 LNHDA, CDR2 SQIVND (reference sequence). The CDR3 coding sequence is TGTGCCAGTAGTCTTCTAGGTGGAGGGGCAGGGACCCACGAGCAGTACTTC. Its protein is CASSLLGGGAGTHEQYF.

This clone was detected only once. The rearrangement uses TRBV5-1 and TRBJ1-1; maybe TRBD1 (6 bases). There are 15 residues in the CDR3. CDR1 is SGHRS, CDR2 YFSETQ, per germline. The V end lost 7 bases, the J end lost 4 bases, and 20 bases lay between the germline ends. CDR3: CASVPQTGSGTEAFF. For the CDR3, the DNA is TGCGCCAGCGTACCACAGACAGGCAGTGGCACTGAAGCTTTCTTT.

The chain links TRBV15 to TRBJ1-3, with D possibly being TRBD1 (6 bases). This CDR3 contains 17 residues. Germline V gene sequence: CDR1 LNHNV, CDR2 YYDKDF (reference sequence). V was clipped by 0 bases and J by 0 bases, with 12 bases between them. CDR3 in amino acids: CATSRDLDRSSGNTIYF. The CDR3 DNA is TGTGCCACCAGCAGAGATCTAGACAGGAGCTCTGGAAACACCATATATTTT.

This chain uses TRBV5-8 with TRBJ2-3; the D is unclear. Germline-derived CDR1 and CDR2 are SGHTS and YDEGEE. This CDR3 comprises 13 residues. Trimming took off 1 base at V and 3 bases at J, with 6 bases between the two ends. The CDR3 nucleotides read TGTGCCAGCAGCTTGTCTCCTACAGATACGCAGTATTTT. Protein: CASSLSPTDTQYF.

The CDR3 sequence is CASGKGEKLFF. The CDR3 DNA sequence: TGCGCTTCGGGAAAGGGCGAAAAACTGTTTTTT. V usage is TRBV10-2 and J usage is TRBJ1-4; no clear D gene. The CDR3 has 11 amino acids. The germline CDR1 and CDR2 sequences are WSHSY and SAAADI.

This clone was seen more than once but under ten times. This rearrangement joins TRBV19 to TRBJ2-4, with D possibly matching TRBD1 (5 bases). CDR3 size: 16 residues. The ends were cut back, 6 bases at V and 8 bases at J, with 23 bases in the middle. The germline V gene has CDR1 LNHDA and CDR2 SQIVND (reference sequence). In DNA, the CDR3 is TGTGCCAGTAGCCTTCTAAAGGGGAAGCTGGACGACATTCAGTACTTC. Translating it yields CASSLLKGKLDDIQYF.

The gene calls are TRBV7-9 and TRBJ1-1, with D unclear. With 1 base removed from V and 0 bases from J, the gap between germline ends came to 9 bases. Germline V gene lookup returns CDR1 SEHNR and CDR2 FQNEAQ (reference sequence). This CDR3 has 15 residues. DNA for the CDR3: TGTGCCAGCAGCTTAGTGGGTACATTGAACACTGAAGCTTTCTTT. Its protein product is CASSLVGTLNTEAFF.

V usage is TRBV15 and J usage is TRBJ2-1, with D possibly being TRBD2 (5 bases). V was trimmed by 5 bases and J by 9 bases, leaving 11 bases between them. The CDR3 sequence is 12 residues long. Germline V lookup: CDR1 LNHNV, CDR2 YYDKDF (reference sequence). This CDR3 reads CATSAGGLEQFF. In DNA, the CDR3 is TGTGCCACCAGCGCGGGCGGGCTTGAGCAGTTCTTC.

The table lists this clone with a count of one. The V call is TRBV6-5, the J call TRBJ2-1, with a possible D match to TRBD2 (6 bases). Between the trimmed V and J ends, which lost 6 bases and 7 bases, there was a span of 19 bases. The germline V gene encodes CDR1 MNHEY and CDR2 SVGAGI. CDR3 length: 15 residues. The CDR3 sequence: CASSGRTGDANEQFF. The CDR3 nucleotides read TGTGCCAGCAGCGGACGGACGGGAGACGCAAATGAGCAGTTCTTC.

V gene TRBV25-1 combines with J gene TRBJ1-3; tentative D call: TRBD1 (5 bases). The V end was cut by 7 bases, the J end by 3 bases, with 10 bases between. Germline V gene sequence: CDR1 MGHDK, CDR2 SYGVNS. The CDR3 consists of 13 residues. The CDR3 sequence is CASIGGGGNTIYF. The CDR3, as DNA: TGTGCCAGCATCGGGGGTGGTGGAAACACCATATATTTT.

The chain couples TRBV27 to TRBJ2-1; 9 bases match TRBD2. CDR3 length: 16 residues. The junction had 7 bases not matched to a gene; V was cut back by 4 bases and J by 3 bases. Germline V gene data show CDR1 as MNHEY and CDR2 as SMNVEV (reference sequence). Here the CDR3 reads CASSSTLAGDYNEQFF. The CDR3, as DNA: TGTGCCAGCAGTTCCACCTTAGCGGGAGACTACAATGAGCAGTTCTTC.

The chain joins TRBV6-6 to TRBJ2-7; possible D gene TRBD2, 6 bases. The CDR3 consists of 13 residues. CDR1 and CDR2 from the germline V gene are MNHNY and SVGAGI (reference sequence). V lost 7 bases, J lost 3 bases, and 13 bases lay in between. The CDR3 DNA reads TGTGCCAGCAAAGCGGGCCAGGGCTACGAGCAGTACTTC. It specifies CASKAGQGYEQYF.

The chain is built from TRBV5-4 and TRBJ2-7; 10 nucleotides agree with TRBD1. The CDR3 contains 14 residues. Germline CDR1 is SGHNT and CDR2 is YYREEE (reference sequence). V lost 5 bases, J lost 5 bases, and 7 bases stayed unmatched. The CDR3 reads CASRPDRGQNEQYF. The CDR3 region has the DNA TGTGCCAGCAGACCTGACAGGGGGCAAAACGAGCAGTACTTC. Based on the CDR3 plus reference TRBV5-4 and TRBJ2-7, the full variable domain is ETGVTQSPTHLIKTRGQQVTLRCSSQSGHNTVSWYQQALGQGPQFIFQYYREEENGRGNFPPRFSGLQFPNYSSELNVNALELDDSALYLCASRPDRGQNEQYFGPGTRLTVT.

This sequence joins TRBV9 and TRBJ1-3, with TRBD1 matching over 9 bases. After removal of 3 bases from V and 0 bases from J, the junction contained 7 bases not matched to a gene. The CDR3 loop spans 17 amino acids. CDR1 is SGDLS and CDR2 is YYNGEE in the germline V gene. The CDR3 region has the DNA TGTGCCAGCAGCGCGGGACAGGGACTTAGCTCTGGAAACACCATATATTTT. The encoded protein is CASSAGQGLSSGNTIYF.